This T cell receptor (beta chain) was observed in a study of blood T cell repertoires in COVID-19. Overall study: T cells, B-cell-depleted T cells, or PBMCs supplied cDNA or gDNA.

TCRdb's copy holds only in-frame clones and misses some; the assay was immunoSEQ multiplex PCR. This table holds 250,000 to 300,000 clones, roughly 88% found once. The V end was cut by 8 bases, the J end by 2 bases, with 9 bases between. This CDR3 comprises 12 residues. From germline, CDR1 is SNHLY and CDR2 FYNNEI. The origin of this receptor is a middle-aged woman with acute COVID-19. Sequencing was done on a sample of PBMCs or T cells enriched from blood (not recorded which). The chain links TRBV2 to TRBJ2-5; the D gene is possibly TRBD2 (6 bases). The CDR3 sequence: CASGGLQETQYF. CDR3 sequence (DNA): TGTGCCAGCGGAGGACTACAAGAGACCCAGTACTTC.